These 29 T cell receptor beta chains were all obtained from the same sample, sequenced in a study of blood T cell repertoires in COVID-19. The data were produced by immunoSEQ multiplex PCR, yet TCRdb's version contains in-frame clones alone and is incomplete. The data show fewer than 450,000 clones, less than 95% seen once. Specimen: PBMCs or T cells enriched from blood (not recorded which). Source of these receptors: a young man who had recovered from COVID-19.

The chain carries TRBV11-2 and TRBJ1-5; the D gene is possibly TRBD1 (5 bases). The CDR3 covers 15 residues. V was shortened by 1 base and J by 4 bases, with 11 bases between the two germline ends. The germline V gene has CDR1 SGHAT and CDR2 FQNNGV. The CDR3: CASSLGRAGNQPQHF. CDR3 DNA sequence: TGTGCCAGCAGCTTAGGCAGGGCAGGGAATCAGCCCCAGCATTTT.

The chain links TRBV3-1 (or the pseudogene TRBV3-2) to TRBJ2-1; a weak D match, TRBD1 (9 bases). The germline CDR1 and CDR2 sequences are LGHDT and YNNKEL (reference sequence). The CDR3 contains 19 residues. The V end lost 3 bases, the J end lost 7 bases, and 28 bases lay between the germline ends. CDR3 nucleotides: TGTGCCAGCAGCCACCCCCGGGACAGGGTGAGCGGGAGTAAAAATGAGCAGTTCTTC. The encoded protein is CASSHPRDRVSGSKNEQFF.

This chain connects TRBV9 to TRBJ1-1, with D unclear. The CDR3 covers 14 residues. CDR1 and CDR2 from the germline V gene are SGDLS and YYNGEE. The V end was cut by 6 bases, the J end by 0 bases, with 12 bases between. The CDR3 region has the DNA TGTGCCAGCACCGAACTGTTGGTGAACACTGAAGCTTTCTTT. Translated: CASTELLVNTEAFF.

This rearrangement joins TRBV29-1 to TRBJ2-3; 10 positions agree with TRBD2. This CDR3 is built from 15 residues. After removal of 3 bases from V and 2 bases from J, the junction contained 5 bases not matched to a gene. Germline V gene lookup returns CDR1 SQVTM and CDR2 ANQGSEA. CDR3 amino acids: CSVEITSGNTDTQYF. The CDR3 nucleotides read TGCAGCGTTGAGATTACTAGCGGGAACACAGATACGCAGTATTTT.

The chain uses TRBV27 and TRBJ2-1; 10 bases line up with TRBD2. Trimming cost V 2 bases and J 7 bases; bases outside gene matches: 8. CDR1 and CDR2 from the germline V gene are MNHEY and SMNVEV (reference sequence). The CDR3 is 16 amino acids. CDR3 sequence: CASSLGLAERVNEQFF. In DNA form, the CDR3 reads TGTGCCAGCAGTTTAGGACTAGCGGAGAGGGTGAATGAGCAGTTCTTC.

The chain couples TRBV30 to TRBJ1-1; D perhaps matches TRBD1 (5 bases). V was cut by 5 bases and J by 5 bases, with 15 bases left in between. There are 13 residues in the CDR3. Per germline, CDR1 GTSNPN and CDR2 SVGIG (reference sequence). DNA of the CDR3: TGTGCCTGGGGCCAGGGTATAGTAACTGAAGCTTTCTTT. It encodes CAWGQGIVTEAFF.

The chain is built from TRBV4-1 and TRBJ1-1; D unclear. Deletions cut 4 bases from V and 0 bases from J, with 15 bases between. Germline lookup yields CDR1 MGHRA and CDR2 YSYEKL. The CDR3 consists of 16 residues. CDR3 bases: TGCGCCAGCAGCCTATCCTCCACAGTGATGAACACTGAAGCTTTCTTT. Protein product: CASSLSSTVMNTEAFF.

The chain carries TRBV5-1 and TRBJ2-7; 12 bases match TRBD1. The V and J ends lost 5 bases and 4 bases, in that order; junction bases with no gene match: 4. The length of the CDR3 is 14 residues. Germline assignment: CDR1 SGHRS and CDR2 YFSETQ. Here the CDR3 DNA reads TGCGCCAGCAGGAGGGGACAGGGGGCGTACGAGCAGTACTTC. It specifies CASRRGQGAYEQYF.

This chain uses TRBV28 with TRBJ2-2, with 9 bases matching TRBD1. The junction had 5 bases not matched to a gene; V was cut back by 4 bases and J by 5 bases. Germline V lookup: CDR1 MDHEN, CDR2 SYDVKM. The CDR3 has 15 residues. For the CDR3, the DNA is TGTGCCAGCAGTTATTCCGGGACAGGGACCGGGGAGCTGTTTTTT. This gives the protein CASSYSGTGTGELFF.

The rearrangement uses TRBV27 and TRBJ2-7; D is perhaps TRBD2 (7 bases). The CDR3 consists of 13 residues. V was clipped by 9 bases and J by 1 base, with 13 bases between them. Germline CDR1 MNHEY, CDR2 SMNVEV (reference sequence). CDR3 residues: CASRGGGSYEQYF. As DNA, the CDR3 is TGTGCCAGTAGGGGGGGAGGGTCCTACGAGCAGTACTTC.

This chain links TRBV28 with TRBJ1-1, with D unresolved. Germline values: CDR1 MDHEN, CDR2 SYDVKM. There are 12 residues in the CDR3. Trimming pared 6 bases from V and 5 bases from J, leaving 10 bases between. Written as DNA, the CDR3 is TGTGCCAGCAGGTTCGGAGGAACTGAAGCTTTCTTT. This codes for CASRFGGTEAFF.

This chain joins TRBV5-1 and TRBJ1-6, with 10 positions matching TRBD1. J was trimmed by 10 bases and V by 2 bases; bases with no gene match: 21. Germline values: CDR1 SGHRS, CDR2 YFSETQ. The CDR3 spans 20 residues. CDR3 DNA sequence: TGCGCCAGCAGCTTCAAGCGTCCCGGGACAGGGGAAACCTGGGGATCACCCCTCCACTTT. Amino acids: CASSFKRPGTGETWGSPLHF.

V and J are TRBV28 and TRBJ2-1, with 8 positions matching TRBD1. CDR1 is MDHEN and CDR2 is SYDVKM in the germline V gene. The CDR3 runs to 15 residues. The J segment lost 0 bases and the V segment lost 6 bases, leaving 4 bases of the junction unmatched. CDR3 sequence reads: CASRTGGSSYNEQFF. The CDR3 bases are TGTGCCAGCAGAACAGGGGGGTCCTCCTACAATGAGCAGTTCTTC.

The chain uses TRBV13 and TRBJ1-2; TRBD1 matches at 9 bases. V was pared by 4 bases and J by 4 bases, with 10 bases of the junction left unmatched. Germline V CDR1 and CDR2: PRHDT, FYEKMQ (reference sequence). The CDR3 loop spans 16 amino acids. The CDR3 nucleotides are TGTGCCAGCAGCTCACCGGGACAGGGACGGAGCTATGGCTACACCTTC. This gives the protein CASSSPGQGRSYGYTF. Looking up the rest from reference TRBV13 and TRBJ1-2 gives the full variable domain: AAGVIQSPRHLIKEKRETATLKCYPIPRHDTVYWYQQGPGQDPQFLISFYEKMQSDKGSIPDRFSAQQFSDYHSELNMSSLELGDSALYFCASSSPGQGRSYGYTFGSGTRLTVV.

This chain links TRBV11-2 with TRBJ2-7, with D maybe TRBD2 (6 bases). The CDR3 loop spans 17 amino acids. Germline V gene lookup returns CDR1 SGHAT and CDR2 FQNNGV. The V and J ends lost 0 bases and 4 bases respectively, with 19 bases between them. CDR3 protein: CASSLEAPSEVWYEQYF. CDR3 DNA sequence: TGTGCCAGCAGCTTAGAAGCGCCTAGCGAGGTTTGGTACGAGCAGTACTTC.

The chain recombines TRBV28 with TRBJ1-2, with TRBD1 identical over 10 bases. The germline V gene has CDR1 MDHEN and CDR2 SYDVKM. The CDR3 consists of 12 residues. V trimming: 5 bases; J trimming: 6 bases; junction bases outside the gene matches: 0. The CDR3 DNA follows: TGTGCCAGCAGTGGGACAGGGGATGGCTACACCTTC. Translation: CASSGTGDGYTF.

The chain employs TRBV18 and TRBJ2-2; the D is unclear. Trimming pared 6 bases from V and 1 base from J, leaving 12 bases between. The germline V gene has CDR1 KGHSH and CDR2 LQKENI. This CDR3 comprises 15 residues. CDR3 region: CASSLQSGNTGELFF. The CDR3 bases are TGTGCCAGCTCGCTACAGTCAGGGAACACCGGGGAGCTGTTTTTT.

V usage is TRBV9 and J usage is TRBJ1-3; 9 positions agree with TRBD1. The CDR3 loop spans 15 amino acids. The trim removed 1 base at V and 4 bases at J, leaving 3 bases unmatched. Per the germline V gene, CDR1 is SGDLS and CDR2 is YYNGEE. The CDR3 sequence: CASSVRTGEGNTIYF. CDR3 DNA sequence: TGTGCCAGCAGCGTACGGACAGGGGAAGGAAACACCATATATTTT. Full variable domain (outside the CDR3, taken from reference TRBV9 and TRBJ1-3): DSGVTQTPKHLITATGQRVTLRCSPRSGDLSVYWYQQSLDQGLQFLIQYYNGEERAKGNILERFSAQQFPDLHSELNLSSLELGDSALYFCASSVRTGEGNTIYFGEGSWLTVV.

The chain has TRBV5-6 and TRBJ1-2; no definite D call. Germline V gives CDR1 SGHDT, CDR2 YYEEEE. The CDR3 runs 15 residues. V shed 0 bases and J shed 0 bases, with 9 bases lying between them. The CDR3 nucleotides read TGTGCCAGCAGCTTGGGCCGGAGATCTAACTATGGCTACACCTTC. Residues: CASSLGRRSNYGYTF. Based on the CDR3 plus reference TRBV5-6 and TRBJ1-2, the full variable domain is DAGVTQSPTHLIKTRGQQVTLRCSPKSGHDTVSWYQQALGQGPQFIFQYYEEEERQRGNFPDRFSGHQFPNYSSELNVNALLLGDSALYLCASSLGRRSNYGYTFGSGTRLTVV.

This chain joins TRBV6-6 and TRBJ2-6, with D possibly matching TRBD1 (6 bases). The germline V gene has CDR1 MNHNY and CDR2 SVGAGI (reference sequence). This CDR3 contains 17 residues. V lost 5 bases and J lost 4, with 18 bases in between. In nucleotides, the CDR3 is TGTGCCAGCAGTCTACAGGGTTTCTCAGCCGGGGCCAACGTCCTGACTTTC. Translation: CASSLQGFSAGANVLTF.

The chain carries TRBV20-1 and TRBJ1-2, with D possibly being TRBD1 (5 bases). Germline CDR1 is DFQATT and CDR2 is SNEGSKA (reference sequence). Deletions cut 3 bases from V and 6 bases from J, with 11 bases between. This CDR3 has 12 amino acids. CDR3 DNA: TGCAGTGCTAGTCGGCAGGGCCATGGCTACACCTTC. Translated: CSASRQGHGYTF.

The chain recombines TRBV5-4 with TRBJ1-1; D is perhaps TRBD1 (6 bases). CDR3 length equals 17 residues. CDR1 and CDR2 from the germline V gene are SGHNT and YYREEE (reference sequence). V lost 4 bases to trimming and J lost 0 bases, with 19 bases between them. The CDR3 nucleotides read TGTGCCAGCAGCACCGCCCCAGGGGCTACCCTGAACACTGAAGCTTTCTTT. This sequence encodes CASSTAPGATLNTEAFF.

This chain uses TRBV28 with TRBJ2-7; TRBD1 might be the D (6 bases). The CDR3 totals 14 residues. V shed 3 bases and J shed 3 bases, with 12 bases lying between them. Germline V gives CDR1 MDHEN, CDR2 SYDVKM. The CDR3 region has the DNA TGTGCCAGCAGTTTCACAGGGACGTTCTACGAGCAGTACTTC. Translation gives CASSFTGTFYEQYF.

This rearrangement joins TRBV4-1 to TRBJ2-1; 7 nucleotides align to TRBD2. CDR1 is MGHRA, CDR2 YSYEKL, per germline. This CDR3 is 14 amino acids long. V lost 3 bases and J lost 7; bases outside the gene matches: 6. CDR3 nucleotides: TGCGCCAGCAGCCACGCGGGAGTACGGAATGAGCAGTTCTTC. Residues: CASSHAGVRNEQFF.

The rearrangement joins TRBV15 to TRBJ1-4, with a tentative D call TRBD1 (5 bases). CDR1 is LNHNV and CDR2 is YYDKDF in the germline V gene (reference sequence). Between the trimmed V and J ends, which lost 3 bases and 6 bases, there was a span of 23 bases. The CDR3 spans 18 residues. In DNA form, the CDR3 reads TGTGCCACCAGCAGGACGTGGGGGGGATCGTTAGTTGATGAAAAACTGTTTTTT. This sequence encodes CATSRTWGGSLVDEKLFF.

The chain employs TRBV7-9 and TRBJ2-5; 7 bases line up with TRBD2. Germline lookup yields CDR1 SEHNR and CDR2 FQNEAQ (reference sequence). Losses at the gene ends were 1 base for V and 1 base for J; bases not matched to a gene: 9. This CDR3 contains 17 residues. The CDR3 is CASSLGRERGGQETQYF. As DNA, the CDR3 is TGTGCCAGCAGCTTAGGGCGGGAGAGGGGCGGCCAAGAGACCCAGTACTTC.

The chain is built from TRBV7-2 and TRBJ2-1; 7 positions match TRBD2. Looked up from germline, CDR1 is SGHTA and CDR2 is FQGNSA. The CDR3 is 15 amino acids. The ends lost 2 bases at V and 5 bases at J; junction bases unmatched: 6. CDR3 residues: CASSLTQRDHNEQFF. CDR3 sequence (DNA): TGTGCCAGCAGCTTAACCCAGCGGGACCACAATGAGCAGTTCTTC. The variable domain in full, completed from reference TRBV7-2 and TRBJ2-1, reads GAGVSQSPSNKVTEKGKDVELRCDPISGHTALYWYRQSLGQGLEFLIYFQGNSAPDKSGLPSDRFSAERTGGSVSTLTIQRTQQEDSAVYLCASSLTQRDHNEQFFGPGTRLTVL.

This clone was counted a single time. The chain combines TRBV21-1 with TRBJ2-2; the table calls TRBD2, which could not be checked here. TRBV21-1 corresponds to a pseudogene. The CDR3 runs 16 residues. This CDR3 reads CASSKGDSYYTGELFF. The CDR3 nucleotides are TGTGCCAGCAGCAAAGGGGACTCCTATTACACCGGGGAGCTGTTTTTT.

V and J are TRBV30 and TRBJ1-2; D might be TRBD1 (6 bases). This CDR3 region has 12 residues. Deletions cut 0 bases from V and 7 bases from J, with 9 bases between. Germline V gene lookup returns CDR1 GTSNPN and CDR2 SVGIG (reference sequence). The CDR3 is CAWSVSRGGYTF. The CDR3 coding sequence is TGTGCCTGGAGTGTCTCCAGGGGTGGCTACACCTTC. Together with reference TRBV30 and TRBJ1-2, the CDR3 gives the full variable domain: SQTIHQWPATLVQPVGSPLSLECTVEGTSNPNLYWYRQAAGRGLQLLFYSVGIGQISSEVPQNLSASRPQDRQFILSSKKLLLSDSGFYLCAWSVSRGGYTFGSGTRLTVV.